These 16 T cell receptor beta chains originate from one sample sequenced in a study of blood T cell repertoires in COVID-19. Libraries were prepared by immunoSEQ multiplex PCR; TCRdb keeps only in-frame clonotypes and omits some of them. Seen here are 300,000 to 450,000 clones, 70% to 90% observed once, and the top ten hold approximately 2.5%. Sequenced: peripheral blood. Source of these receptors: an older woman with COVID-19, enrolled during active disease.

The chain combines TRBV19 with TRBJ1-6, with D possibly being TRBD1 (6 bases). This CDR3 spans 14 amino acids. Germline V gives CDR1 LNHDA, CDR2 SQIVND (reference sequence). The germline V and J ends were trimmed by 3 bases and 10 bases, with 13 bases remaining between them. The CDR3 protein is CASSIRGGPSPLHF. The CDR3 DNA reads TGTGCCAGTAGTATTAGGGGGGGCCCCTCACCCCTCCACTTT.

The rearrangement joins TRBV5-1 to TRBJ2-7, with 9 bases aligning to TRBD1. Germline lookup yields CDR1 SGHRS and CDR2 YFSETQ. V shed 4 bases and J 2 bases; nucleotides not matched to a gene: 4. The CDR3 has 14 amino acids. CDR3 residues: CASSRGQGPYEQYF. CDR3 DNA: TGCGCCAGCAGCAGGGGACAGGGACCCTACGAGCAGTACTTC.

The V and J genes are TRBV19 and TRBJ2-7; no firm D call. Germline values: CDR1 LNHDA, CDR2 SQIVND (reference sequence). This CDR3 region has 15 residues. V gave up 5 bases and J gave up 0 bases, with 14 bases separating them. CDR3 DNA: TGTGCCAGTAGTCCAGGTTACGGTAGCTCCTACGAGCAGTACTTC. Translating it yields CASSPGYGSSYEQYF.

The chain combines TRBV11-2 with TRBJ2-1; D remains ambiguous. V was shortened by 4 bases and J by 0 bases, with 13 bases between the two germline ends. The germline gives CDR1 SGHAT, CDR2 FQNNGV. The CDR3 contains 16 residues. The CDR3 DNA sequence: TGTGCCAGCAGCTCCAGGCTACCGAGCTCCTACAATGAGCAGTTCTTC. Encoded protein: CASSSRLPSSYNEQFF.

CDR3 loop: CASSLIHGTSSYEQYF. As DNA, the CDR3 is TGCGCCAGCAGCTTGATCCACGGGACATCCTCCTACGAGCAGTACTTC. V usage is TRBV5-1 and J usage is TRBJ2-7; D is perhaps TRBD1 (6 bases). This CDR3 is built from 16 residues. V lost 1 base and J 0 bases, leaving 14 bases between the germline ends. The germline V gene encodes CDR1 SGHRS and CDR2 YFSETQ.

The V call is TRBV6-6, the J call TRBJ1-2, with unresolved D. V was trimmed by 4 bases and J by 8 bases, leaving 11 bases between them. This CDR3 is built from 12 residues. From germline, CDR1 is MNHNY and CDR2 SVGAGI (reference sequence). CDR3 nucleotide sequence: TGTGCCAGCAGTTTTGATGAGATGGGCTACACCTTC. Protein: CASSFDEMGYTF.

This clone has a single count. The V and J genes are TRBV3-1 (or the pseudogene TRBV3-2) and TRBJ2-2, with D perhaps TRBD1 (5 bases). The V and J ends lost 7 bases and 3 bases respectively, with 9 bases between them. CDR3 length: 13 residues. Looked up from germline, CDR1 is LGHDT and CDR2 is YNNKEL (reference sequence). The CDR3 DNA is TGTGCCAGCACCCAGGGCCACACCGGGGAGCTGTTTTTT. This gives the protein CASTQGHTGELFF.

The chain couples TRBV19 to TRBJ1-4; 7 bases agree with TRBD1. CDR1 and CDR2 (germline): LNHDA, SQIVND (reference sequence). This CDR3 region has 15 residues. V was clipped by 4 bases and J by 2 bases; unmatched bases: 4. The CDR3 spells CASSTGGATNEKLFF. The CDR3 DNA reads as TGTGCCAGTAGTACAGGGGGAGCGACTAATGAAAAACTGTTTTTT. Looking up the rest from reference TRBV19 and TRBJ1-4 gives the full variable domain: DGGITQSPKYLFRKEGQNVTLSCEQNLNHDAMYWYRQDPGQGLRLIYYSQIVNDFQKGDIAEGYSVSREKKESFPLTVTSAQKNPTAFYLCASSTGGATNEKLFFGSGTQLSVL.

This rearrangement joins TRBV7-9 to TRBJ1-1, with D maybe TRBD1 (5 bases). This CDR3 comprises 12 residues. Germline V gene lookup returns CDR1 SEHNR and CDR2 FQNEAQ (reference sequence). V was trimmed by 5 bases and J by 5 bases, leaving 9 bases between them. Written as DNA, the CDR3 is TGTGCCAGCAGCCCCGGGGGGACTGAAGCTTTCTTT. It specifies CASSPGGTEAFF.

The chain carries TRBV4-1 and TRBJ2-1, with TRBD2 matching 8 bases. Trimming cost V 8 bases and J 4 bases; bases outside gene matches: 22. From germline, CDR1 is MGHRA and CDR2 YSYEKL. The CDR3 spans 19 residues. DNA for the CDR3: TGCGCCAGCGGGCCTGCTAGCGGGCAGTCCTCGACCCCATACAATGAGCAGTTCTTC. Translation: CASGPASGQSSTPYNEQFF.

The rearrangement uses TRBV29-1 and TRBJ2-3; TRBD1 agrees at 9 bases. Trimming cost V 2 bases and J 2 bases; bases outside gene matches: 11. CDR3 size: 17 residues. CDR1 and CDR2 (germline): SQVTM, ANQGSEA. The CDR3 nucleotides are TGCAGCGTTGAAACTCGGACAGGGGACGAGTACACAGATACGCAGTATTTT. Protein sequence: CSVETRTGDEYTDTQYF.

The genes are TRBV14 and TRBJ2-1, with 7 bases matching TRBD1. Germline CDR1 SGHDN, CDR2 FVKESK. J lost 7 bases, V lost 4 bases, and 10 bases had no gene match. The CDR3 extends over 15 amino acids. The CDR3 sequence: CASSPNRGAANEQFF. The CDR3 bases are TGTGCCAGCAGCCCAAACAGGGGCGCGGCAAATGAGCAGTTCTTC.

This chain uses TRBV7-8 with TRBJ2-2; tentative D call: TRBD2 (6 bases). V was clipped by 7 bases and J by 3 bases, with 12 bases between them. Germline V gene lookup returns CDR1 SGHVS and CDR2 FQNEAQ. The CDR3 spans 14 residues. The DNA of the CDR3 is TGTGCCAGCAAGACTAGGCGGGACACCGGGGAGCTGTTTTTT. Amino acids: CASKTRRDTGELFF.

The chain employs TRBV4-2 and TRBJ1-5, with D uncertain. V shed 0 bases and J shed 0 bases, with 12 bases lying between them. Germline CDR1 LGHNA, CDR2 YNFKEQ. The CDR3 extends over 17 amino acids. The CDR3 is CASSQEVGVNSNQPQHF. For the CDR3, the DNA is TGTGCCAGCAGCCAAGAAGTTGGAGTAAATAGCAATCAGCCCCAGCATTTT.

This rearrangement joins TRBV15 to TRBJ2-2; 15 bases are shared with TRBD2. Germline-derived CDR1 and CDR2 are LNHNV and YYDKDF (reference sequence). J was trimmed by 1 base and V by 9 bases; bases with no gene match: 12. CDR3 length: 19 amino acids. The CDR3 is CATTGLAGGKALNTGELFF. The DNA for the CDR3 is TGTGCCACTACCGGACTAGCGGGGGGGAAAGCCTTGAACACCGGGGAGCTGTTTTTT.

The V call is TRBV5-1, the J call TRBJ1-2, with TRBD1 identical over 12 bases. Germline values: CDR1 SGHRS, CDR2 YFSETQ. Unmatched junction bases numbered 11, after V lost 4 bases and J lost 10 bases. The CDR3 totals 15 residues. In nucleotides, the CDR3 is TGCGCCAGCAGCATAATTCCGGGACAGGGGGCGGACTACACCTTC. Residues: CASSIIPGQGADYTF.